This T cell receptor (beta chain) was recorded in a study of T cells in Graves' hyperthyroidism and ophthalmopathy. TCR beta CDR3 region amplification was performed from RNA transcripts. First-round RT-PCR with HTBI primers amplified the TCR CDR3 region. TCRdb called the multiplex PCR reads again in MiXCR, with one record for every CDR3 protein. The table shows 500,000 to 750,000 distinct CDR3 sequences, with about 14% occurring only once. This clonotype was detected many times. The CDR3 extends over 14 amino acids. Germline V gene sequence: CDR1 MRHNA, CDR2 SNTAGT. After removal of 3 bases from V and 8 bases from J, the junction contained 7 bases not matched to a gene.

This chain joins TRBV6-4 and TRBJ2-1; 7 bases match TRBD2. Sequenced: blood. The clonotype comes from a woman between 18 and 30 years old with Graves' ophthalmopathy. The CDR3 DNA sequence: TGTGCCAGCAGTGAGGGAGGGGTGAGCGATGAGCAGTTCTTC. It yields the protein CASSEGGVSDEQFF.